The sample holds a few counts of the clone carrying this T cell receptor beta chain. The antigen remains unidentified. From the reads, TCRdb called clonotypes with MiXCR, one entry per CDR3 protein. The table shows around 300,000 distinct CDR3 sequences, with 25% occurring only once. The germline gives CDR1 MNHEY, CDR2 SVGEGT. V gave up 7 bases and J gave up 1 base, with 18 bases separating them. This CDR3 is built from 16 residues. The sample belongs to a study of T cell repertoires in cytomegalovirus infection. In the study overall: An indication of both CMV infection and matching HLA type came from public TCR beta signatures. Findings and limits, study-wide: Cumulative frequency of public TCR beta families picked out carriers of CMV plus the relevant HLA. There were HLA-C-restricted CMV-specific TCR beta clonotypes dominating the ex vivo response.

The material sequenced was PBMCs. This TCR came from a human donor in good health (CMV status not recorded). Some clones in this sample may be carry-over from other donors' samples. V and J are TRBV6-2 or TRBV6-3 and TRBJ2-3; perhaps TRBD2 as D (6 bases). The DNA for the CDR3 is TGTGCCAGCACCCTTCCCCGACTAGACGGCACAGATACGCAGTATTTT. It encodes CASTLPRLDGTDTQYF.